This T cell receptor (beta chain) was documented in a study of cytomegalovirus exposure and HLA in healthy donors. CDR1 is MDHEN and CDR2 is SYDVKM in the germline V gene. The CDR3 is 15 residues long. Trimming removed 5 bases from V and 7 bases from J; junction bases left unmatched: 10. The donors formed part of the approximately 120-subject validation cohort, distinct from the approximately 670-subject first cohort. The repertoire was sequenced with immunoSEQ multiplex PCR; TCRdb's copy has only in-frame clones and lacks some. The sample has 200,000 to 300,000 clones, approximately 90% seen once. The chain carries TRBV28 and TRBJ2-1; TRBD1 matches at 8 bases. The sequencing sample was made of PBMCs. The TCR sequence derives from a man aged 18 to 29 in good health and CMV-seronegative. CDR3 sequence reads: CASSEGQGWVNEQFF. The CDR3, as DNA: TGTGCCAGCAGTGAAGGACAGGGTTGGGTAAATGAGCAGTTCTTC.